Following are 12 T cell receptor beta chains from one sample sequenced in a study of T cells in Graves' hyperthyroidism and ophthalmopathy (dated by TCRdb to about 2019). The library was built by means of multiplex PCR. Sequencing was carried out with an Illumina HiSeq 2000. Amplification of TCR beta CDR3 regions was carried out from RNA transcripts. A first-round RT-PCR of the TCR CDR3 used the HTBI primer set with the Qiagen OneStep RT-PCR kit. TCRdb reprocessing: public reads trimmed at Q25 with fastp, clones called with MiXCR, in-frame beta chains kept. A single entry per CDR3 protein holds the most common genes and DNA from its merged rows. The sample yields around 690,000 distinct CDR3 sequences; approximately 15% were counted once. The ten top clones hold roughly 15% of the sample. The source material was blood. Receptors were obtained from a man aged 50 or older with Graves' hyperthyroidism.

At least ten counts were recorded for this clonotype. The chain is built from TRBV27 and TRBJ2-7; 7 bases align to TRBD1. The CDR3 covers 13 residues. The V segment lost 6 bases and the J segment 2 bases; nucleotides outside the gene matches: 4. Germline V lookup: CDR1 MNHEY, CDR2 SMNVEV (reference sequence). The CDR3 nucleotides are TGTGCCAGCAGGCCGGGGACAGCCTACGAGCAGTACTTC. This translates into CASRPGTAYEQYF.

This clonotype occurred many times. This rearrangement joins TRBV2 to TRBJ2-3; possibly TRBD1 or TRBD2 for D (6 bases each). CDR1 is SNHLY and CDR2 is FYNNEI in the germline V gene. The CDR3 covers 15 residues. With 3 bases removed from V and 2 bases from J, the gap between germline ends came to 12 bases. The CDR3 sequence is CASSDRGGDTDTQYF. The CDR3 DNA follows: TGTGCCAGCAGTGACAGGGGAGGTGACACAGATACGCAGTATTTT. Filled out from reference TRBV2 and TRBJ2-3, the complete variable domain reads EPEVTQTPSHQVTQMGQEVILRCVPISNHLYFYWYRQILGQKVEFLVSFYNNEISEKSEIFDDQFSVERPDGSNFTLKIRSTKLEDSAMYFCASSDRGGDTDTQYFGPGTRLTVL.

This clonotype has a handful of counts. The V and J genes are TRBV15 and TRBJ1-3; D is unresolved. The CDR3 is 15 residues long. Trimming cost V 2 bases and J 1 base, with 9 bases left between them. Germline values: CDR1 LNHNV, CDR2 YYDKDF (reference sequence). CDR3 in amino acids: CATSRYGSSGNTIYF. The CDR3 nucleotides read TGTGCCACCAGCAGATATGGGTCTTCTGGAAACACCATATATTTT.

This clonotype was seen a few times. This chain connects TRBV6-2 or TRBV6-3 to TRBJ2-7; 7 bases map to TRBD2. CDR1 and CDR2 (germline): MNHEY, SVGEGT. CDR3 length equals 14 residues. V lost 2 bases and J lost 4; bases outside the gene matches: 5. CDR3 in amino acids: CASSYRGEIYEQYF. The DNA for the CDR3 is TGTGCCAGCAGTTACCGGGGGGAGATTTACGAGCAGTACTTC.

This clonotype was seen a few times. For the CDR3, the DNA is TGTGCCAGCAGCTTGGGGGAGGCTAATGAAAAACTGTTTTTT. It specifies CASSLGEANEKLFF. This sequence joins TRBV7-6 and TRBJ1-4; D possibly corresponds to TRBD1 (5 bases). Germline CDR1 and CDR2: SGHVS and FNYEAQ. This CDR3 has 14 residues. Trimming removed 3 bases from V and 3 bases from J, with 8 bases in between.

The DNA of the CDR3 is TGTGCCAGCAGTTATATCTCAGCGGGAGATAGCTCCTACGAGCAGTACTTC. Amino acid sequence: CASSYISAGDSSYEQYF. The chain uses TRBV6-1 and TRBJ2-7, with 8 bases matching TRBD2. The CDR3 is 17 amino acids. Germline V gene sequence: CDR1 MNHNS, CDR2 SASEGT. J was trimmed by 0 bases and V by 5 bases; bases with no gene match: 12.

This clonotype was detected ten times or more. In DNA form, the CDR3 reads TGTGCCAGCAGTGGTTCCATCATGAACACTGAAGCTTTCTTT. Amino acid sequence: CASSGSIMNTEAFF. V and J are TRBV2 and TRBJ1-1; D not resolved. CDR1 is SNHLY and CDR2 is FYNNEI in the germline V gene. The CDR3 is 14 amino acids. V gave up 4 bases and J gave up 0 bases, with 9 bases separating them.

In this sample, this clonotype turned up many times. The gene calls are TRBV7-2 and TRBJ1-5; no reliable D call. The CDR3 extends over 13 amino acids. From germline, CDR1 is SGHTA and CDR2 FQGNSA. Trimming cost V 1 base and J 4 bases, with 5 bases left between them. As DNA, the CDR3 is TGTGCCAGCAGCTTAGATCTGAATCAGCCCCAGCATTTT. It is translated as CASSLDLNQPQHF.

This clonotype was recorded at least ten times. This rearrangement joins TRBV2 to TRBJ2-2, with a possible D match to TRBD1 (6 bases). Germline values: CDR1 SNHLY, CDR2 FYNNEI. V lost 1 base and J 6 bases, leaving 12 bases between the germline ends. The CDR3 loop spans 15 amino acids. The CDR3 region has the DNA TGTGCCAGCAGTGAAGGGTCAGGGGTACCCGGGGAGCTGTTTTTT. It encodes CASSEGSGVPGELFF.

This clonotype was recorded many times. The V and J genes are TRBV20-1 and TRBJ2-1; D call uncertain. V gave up 5 bases and J gave up 0 bases, with 11 bases separating them. Per germline, CDR1 DFQATT and CDR2 SNEGSKA (reference sequence). The length of the CDR3 is 14 residues. The CDR3 sequence is CSACTYSSYNEQFF. The CDR3 DNA follows: TGCAGTGCTTGTACTTACAGCTCCTACAATGAGCAGTTCTTC.

The chain employs TRBV7-2 and TRBJ2-3; 15 nucleotides agree with TRBD2. J gave up 4 bases and V 3 bases, and 5 bases lay outside the gene matches. The CDR3 extends over 17 amino acids. Per the germline V gene, CDR1 is SGHTA and CDR2 is FQGNSA. CDR3 loop: CASSFTGTSGRSDTQYF. CDR3 in DNA: TGTGCCAGCAGCTTTACCGGGACTAGCGGGAGGTCAGATACGCAGTATTTT.

This rearrangement joins TRBV11-2 to TRBJ1-2; 10 nucleotides match TRBD1. From germline, CDR1 is SGHAT and CDR2 FQNNGV. Trimming removed 5 bases from V and 6 bases from J; junction bases left unmatched: 12. This CDR3 is 16 amino acids long. The CDR3 protein is CASSPRNPGTGDGYTF. The CDR3, as DNA: TGTGCCAGCAGCCCTCGTAATCCCGGGACAGGGGATGGCTACACCTTC.